The T cell receptor (beta chain) under discussion was sequenced for a study of cytomegalovirus exposure and HLA in healthy donors. Germline values: CDR1 ENHRY, CDR2 SYGVKD. Trimming removed 8 bases from V and 4 bases from J; junction bases left unmatched: 10. The CDR3 covers 14 residues. As for this clone: The antigen is undetermined.

Both 60 Vbeta primers and 13 Jbeta primers went into the PCR. The method was immunoSEQ multiplex PCR; TCRdb's version includes in-frame clones alone and lacks a portion of them. In the table there are more than 110,000 clones, less than 80% of which are singletons. Study findings and constraints: Reports described diagnosis of cytomegalovirus status by the classifier as highly specific and sensitive. Immune exposure information available was restricted to CMV serostatus.

The V call is TRBV10-3, the J call TRBJ2-5, with 7 bases matching TRBD1. The sequenced sample consisted of PBMCs. The source of this sequence is a woman between 50 and 59 years old in good health and CMV-seropositive. In nucleotides, the CDR3 is TGTGCCATCGGATCCAGGGGGAACCTAGAGACCCAGTACTTC. Amino acids: CAIGSRGNLETQYF.